This is a list of T cell receptor beta chains from one sample in a study of OX40 agonist ivuxolimab in advanced cancers. Libraries were prepared by immunoSEQ multiplex PCR; TCRdb keeps only in-frame clonotypes and omits some of them. In the table there are tens of thousands of clones, approximately 88% of which are singletons. Here the sequenced sample was CD4+ or CD8+ T cells sorted from blood, taken in a trial of the OX40 agonist ivuxolimab. All receptors derive from an adult with an advanced solid tumor such as melanoma, head and neck, liver or kidney cancer. Each CDR3 is given with its conserved first and last residue. D genes are given only for firm matches. Clone size appears in some rows only: once, few, many, or a class for an expanded clone.

d_call	cdr3_length	j_call	clone_size	v_call	cdr3_aa	cdr3_nt
NA	13	TRBJ1-1	NA	TRBV27	CASSLHVGTEAFF	TGTGCCAGCAGCCTCCACGTGGGCACTGAAGCTTTCTTT
NA	13	TRBJ2-3	NA	TRBV5-6	CASSPFTRDTQYF	TGTGCCAGCAGTCCCTTCACTCGAGATACGCAGTATTTT
NA	12	TRBJ2-1	NA	TRBV7-9	CASSLVGDEQFF	TGTGCCAGCAGCTTAGTGGGCGATGAGCAGTTCTTC
NA	13	TRBJ2-7	many	TRBV5-1	CASSPLSTGEQYF	TGCGCCAGCAGCCCCCTCTCCACTGGCGAGCAGTACTTC
NA	15	TRBJ2-1	NA	TRBV30	CAWSGDWRANNEQFF	TGTGCCTGGAGTGGGGACTGGCGGGCGAACAATGAGCAGTTCTTC
NA	13	TRBJ1-1	NA	TRBV7-7	CASSLAQNTEAFF	TGTGCCAGCAGCTTAGCCCAGAACACTGAAGCTTTCTTT
NA	16	TRBJ1-6	NA	TRBV5-4	CASSLAGGSYNSPLHF	TGTGCCAGCAGCTTGGCCGGGGGCTCCTATAATTCACCCCTCCACTTT
NA	13	TRBJ2-7	NA	TRBV10-3	CATRQGPTYEQYF	TGTGCCACTCGGCAGGGACCCACCTACGAGCAGTACTTC
NA	13	TRBJ1-4	NA	TRBV6-5	CASSYSEDGKLFF	TGTGCCAGCAGTTACTCGGAGGACGGAAAACTGTTTTTT
NA	13	TRBJ2-4	NA	TRBV6-1	CASRGWAKNIQYF	TGTGCCAGCAGGGGGTGGGCCAAAAACATTCAGTACTTC
NA	14	TRBJ1-6	NA	TRBV10-3	CAISEMGSYSPLHF	TGTGCCATCAGTGAGATGGGTTCGTATTCACCCCTCCACTTT
NA	14	TRBJ2-5	NA	TRBV2	CASSGVPRGETQYF	TGTGCCAGCAGTGGGGTCCCTAGGGGGGAGACCCAGTACTTC
NA	15	TRBJ1-1	few	TRBV9	CASSVDNGDNTEAFF	TGTGCCAGCAGCGTAGACAATGGCGATAACACTGAAGCTTTCTTT
TRBD1	15	TRBJ2-1	NA	TRBV30	CAWSVRTGVNNEQFF	TGTGCCTGGAGTGTACGGACAGGGGTAAACAATGAGCAGTTCTTC
TRBD2	16	TRBJ2-2	NA	TRBV29-1	CSVERRTSGTTGELFF	TGCAGCGTTGAAAGGAGGACTAGCGGGACCACCGGGGAGCTGTTTTTT
NA	15	TRBJ2-7	NA	TRBV7-2	CASSLSLGDSYEQYF	TGTGCCAGCAGCTTATCTTTGGGGGATTCCTACGAGCAGTACTTC
NA	13	TRBJ1-2	NA	TRBV2	CASSPGGYYGYTF	TGTGCCAGCAGCCCGGGCGGTTACTATGGCTACACCTTC
TRBD2	15	TRBJ2-1	NA	TRBV4-3	CASSPRLAGDGEQFF	TGCGCCAGCAGCCCCCGACTAGCGGGAGATGGTGAGCAGTTCTTC
NA	14	TRBJ2-2	NA	TRBV7-1	CASSSDRNTGELFF	TGTGCCAGCAGCTCTGACAGGAACACCGGGGAGCTGTTTTTT
NA	14	TRBJ1-2	NA	TRBV6-6	CASSYGGEPYGYTF	TGTGCCAGCAGTTACGGGGGAGAGCCCTATGGCTACACCTTC